Sequencing of this T cell receptor beta chain was carried out in a study of blood T cell repertoires in COVID-19. Germline loops: CDR1 SGHTA, CDR2 FQGTGA. The CDR3 sequence is 16 residues long. V dropped 1 base and J dropped 8; count of bases not matched to a gene: 12. TCRdb's table, derived via immunoSEQ multiplex PCR, lists solely in-frame clones and lacks some. The repertoire has more than 80,000 clones, around four fifths of them found once; the top ten carry 30% to 35%. The J gene is TRBJ1-2, the V gene TRBV7-3; 8 bases align to TRBD1. The specimen sequenced was peripheral blood. This sequence was found in a woman over 75 with active or convalescent COVID-19. The CDR3 sequence is CASSLRTGFDPRGYTF. The CDR3, as DNA: TGTGCCAGCAGCTTAAGGACAGGGTTCGACCCGAGGGGCTACACCTTC.